This paragraph reports one TCR beta chain. Its specificity is unknown. V was clipped by 6 bases and J by 8 bases, with 11 bases between them. Germline CDR1 reads GTSNPN; CDR2 reads SVGIG (reference sequence). The CDR3 loop spans 11 amino acids. 60 Vbeta and 13 Jbeta primers were used in PCR. Libraries were prepared by immunoSEQ multiplex PCR; TCRdb keeps only in-frame clonotypes and omits some of them. The sample has about 180,000 clones; roughly 87% are singletons. The entry originates in a study of cytomegalovirus exposure and HLA in healthy donors. Study details: Caucasian-associated ancestry cluster membership applied to approximately 80% of several hundred genotyped donors.

Findings of the study overall: Analyzed later, most CMV-associated TCR beta chains appeared HLA-restricted.

Sequences were obtained from PBMCs. This TCR was recovered from a woman in her forties or fifties in good health and CMV-seronegative. The chain is built from TRBV30 and TRBJ2-1, with D hard to call. CDR3 residues: CACTVVDEQFF. CDR3 in DNA: TGTGCCTGCACTGTTGTCGATGAGCAGTTCTTC.